Presented here are 24 T cell receptor beta chains from one specimen sequenced in a study of T cell repertoires in cytomegalovirus infection. One entry per CDR3 protein results from TCRdb running MiXCR on the reads. The repertoire includes around 99,000 distinct CDR3 sequences, 25% to 30% of them detected once, and roughly 81% sits in the top ten. The antigens for these receptors are not known. The sample here was CD8+ T cells from cultured PBMCs, taken from culture after CMV antigen stimulation. These receptor sequences come from a human donor in good health (CMV status not recorded). Some clones in this sample may be carry-over from other donors' samples.

The chain has TRBV7-3 and TRBJ2-2; D is perhaps TRBD1 (6 bases). This CDR3 has 16 residues. The V and J ends lost 0 bases and 4 bases respectively, with 12 bases between them. Germline loops: CDR1 SGHTA, CDR2 FQGTGA. CDR3 DNA sequence: TGTGCCAGCAGCTTAACGGGGGCAGTCACCACCGGGGAGCTGTTTTTT. This encodes CASSLTGAVTTGELFF.

The chain's CDR3 is CASSPGLAGWGDEQFF. The CDR3 DNA follows: TGTGCCAGCAGCCCAGGGCTAGCGGGGTGGGGGGATGAGCAGTTCTTC. The chain couples TRBV7-3 to TRBJ2-1; 9 nucleotides agree with TRBD2. V trimming: 5 bases; J trimming: 8 bases; junction bases outside the gene matches: 13. From germline, CDR1 is SGHTA and CDR2 FQGTGA. CDR3 length equals 16 residues.

This chain joins TRBV7-9 and TRBJ2-5; either TRBD1 or TRBD2 may supply D (6 bases each). V lost 4 bases and J 4 bases, leaving 13 bases between the germline ends. The CDR3 loop spans 14 amino acids. Germline CDR1 SEHNR, CDR2 FQNEAQ (reference sequence). The chain's CDR3 is CASSSLEGGETQYF. DNA of the CDR3: TGTGCCAGCAGCTCCCTAGAGGGGGGAGAGACCCAGTACTTC.

The chain combines TRBV27 with TRBJ2-5, with 13 bases lining up with TRBD2. The germline gives CDR1 MNHEY, CDR2 SMNVEV (reference sequence). With V trimmed by 4 bases and J by 2 bases, 7 bases remained unmatched. This CDR3 comprises 17 residues. CDR3 sequence (DNA): TGTGCCAGCAGTTCATGGACACTAGCGGGGGGGCAAGAGACCCAGTACTTC. Protein sequence: CASSSWTLAGGQETQYF.

The genes are TRBV14 and TRBJ2-3; tentatively, D is TRBD1 or TRBD2 (5 bases each). V lost 0 bases, J lost 7 bases, and 11 bases lay in between. Germline CDR1 SGHDN, CDR2 FVKESK. The CDR3 runs to 14 residues. CDR3 sequence (DNA): TGTGCCAGCAGCCAAGATAGCGCAGGGCATACGCAGTATTTT. It is translated as CASSQDSAGHTQYF.

The chain recombines TRBV7-6 with TRBJ2-3, with D possibly TRBD1 on 7 matching bases. The V and J ends lost 5 bases and 0 bases respectively, with 15 bases between them. The CDR3 extends over 16 amino acids. The V gene's germline CDR1 is SGHVS and CDR2 FNYEAQ. DNA for the CDR3: TGTGCCAGCAGCGGTGGAGGGGGCCCTAGCACAGATACGCAGTATTTT. Translating it yields CASSGGGGPSTDTQYF.

The chain combines TRBV6-6 with TRBJ2-7; 7 bases are a match to TRBD1. The CDR3 covers 15 residues. V dropped 2 bases and J dropped 3; count of bases not matched to a gene: 7. Germline V gene data show CDR1 as MNHNY and CDR2 as SVGAGI (reference sequence). CDR3 in DNA: TGTGCCAGCAGTTACATGGGACAGATAAACTACGAGCAGTACTTC. Its translation is CASSYMGQINYEQYF.

At least ten counts were recorded for this clonotype. The chain is built from TRBV7-6 and TRBJ1-6, with a possible D match to TRBD1 (5 bases). The germline V gene has CDR1 SGHVS and CDR2 FNYEAQ. Deletions cut 1 base from V and 0 bases from J, with 19 bases between. This CDR3 contains 20 residues. As DNA, the CDR3 is TGTGCCAGCAGCTTAGAATCGGGGGGTATAAGGAGCTCCTATAATTCACCCCTCCACTTT. Its translation is CASSLESGGIRSSYNSPLHF.

The chain employs TRBV5-6 and TRBJ1-6, with D possibly TRBD1 on 5 matching bases. This CDR3 has 13 residues. V was cut by 9 bases and J by 7 bases, with 14 bases left in between. Per germline, CDR1 SGHDT and CDR2 YYEEEE. CDR3 residues: CATGTGINSPLHF. CDR3 DNA: TGTGCCACAGGGACGGGGATAAATTCACCCCTCCACTTT.

This clonotype was observed at least ten times. The genes are TRBV4-1 and TRBJ2-7; tentative D call: TRBD2 (5 bases). V was pared by 0 bases and J by 3 bases, with 9 bases between. Germline CDR1 reads MGHRA; CDR2 reads YSYEKL. The CDR3 totals 14 residues. The CDR3, as DNA: TGCGCCAGCAGCCAAGACCCGGGGAACTACGAGCAGTACTTC. It codes for CASSQDPGNYEQYF.

This clonotype has just a few counts. The chain is built from TRBV19 and TRBJ2-1; 9 positions match TRBD1. CDR1 and CDR2 (germline): LNHDA, SQIVND (reference sequence). V lost 4 bases to trimming and J lost 5 bases; unmatched junction nucleotides: 6. CDR3 length: 15 amino acids. The CDR3 protein is CASSTDRGINNEQFF. The CDR3 region has the DNA TGTGCCAGTAGTACGGACAGGGGTATCAACAATGAGCAGTTCTTC.

There are many counts of this clonotype. The V call is TRBV6-2 or TRBV6-3, the J call TRBJ1-2, with TRBD1 as a possible D gene (5 bases). The CDR3 length is 13 residues. Trimming stripped 1 base from V and 6 bases from J, with 9 bases between. CDR1 is MNHEY and CDR2 is SVGEGT in the germline V gene. This chain's CDR3 is CASSYFQGDGYTF. The CDR3, as DNA: TGTGCCAGCAGTTACTTCCAGGGTGATGGCTACACCTTC.

This clonotype occurred many times. The chain has TRBV7-2 and TRBJ2-5; weak D call: TRBD1 (6 bases). Germline-derived CDR1 and CDR2 are SGHTA and FQGNSA. V lost 3 bases and J 1 base, leaving 15 bases between the germline ends. This CDR3 comprises 16 residues. CDR3 in DNA: TGTGCCAGCAGCTTGGGCCAGGGGATATTCCAAGAGACCCAGTACTTC. Its protein product is CASSLGQGIFQETQYF.

The rearrangement joins TRBV6-5 to TRBJ1-1; D gene uncertain. Germline assignment: CDR1 MNHEY and CDR2 SVGAGI. This CDR3 contains 13 residues. V lost 6 bases and J lost 0, with 8 bases in between. In DNA form, the CDR3 reads TGTGCCAGCAGGACACGAGTGAACACTGAAGCTTTCTTT. Protein product: CASRTRVNTEAFF.

The CDR3: CASSLLNTVGDYGYTF. DNA for the CDR3: TGCGCCAGCAGCCTTCTCAACACGGTGGGGGACTATGGCTACACCTTC. This chain joins TRBV4-1 and TRBJ1-2, with D possibly being TRBD1 (5 bases). Germline CDR1 reads MGHRA; CDR2 reads YSYEKL. There are 16 residues in the CDR3. Trimming left V 4 bases short and J 3 bases short, with 18 bases between.

This clonotype was seen a few times. In DNA, the CDR3 is TGCGCCAGCAGCCAAGATTGGAATAACAATGAGCAGTTCTTC. It is translated as CASSQDWNNNEQFF. The J gene is TRBJ2-1, the V gene TRBV4-1; D gene ambiguous. The V gene's germline CDR1 is MGHRA and CDR2 YSYEKL. CDR3 length: 14 residues. Trimming removed 0 bases from V and 5 bases from J, with 8 bases in between.

This clonotype was recorded many times. The chain has TRBV7-2 and TRBJ2-7; no definite D call. Trimming removed 1 base from V and 4 bases from J, with 5 bases in between. Germline V gene lookup returns CDR1 SGHTA and CDR2 FQGNSA. The length of the CDR3 is 12 residues. CDR3 loop: CASSLDLYEQYF. In DNA form, the CDR3 reads TGTGCCAGCAGCTTAGATCTTTACGAGCAGTACTTC.

Only a few counts were recorded for this clonotype. V usage is TRBV19 and J usage is TRBJ2-5; tentative D call: TRBD2 (7 bases). CDR1 is LNHDA, CDR2 SQIVND, per germline (reference sequence). This CDR3 contains 15 residues. V lost 7 bases and J 7 bases, leaving 22 bases between the germline ends. The CDR3: CASTPSAGGLGTQYF. CDR3 in DNA: TGTGCCAGTACCCCTTCTGCCGGGGGGCTCGGGACCCAGTACTTC.

This clonotype was counted only a few times. This chain's CDR3 is CASNPWEGMNTEAFF. The CDR3 DNA is TGTGCCAGTAATCCTTGGGAAGGGATGAACACTGAAGCTTTCTTT. The chain recombines TRBV19 with TRBJ1-1, with no clear D. The CDR3 spans 15 residues. V lost 7 bases to trimming and J lost 0 bases, with 15 bases between them. Germline V gene data show CDR1 as LNHDA and CDR2 as SQIVND (reference sequence).

The chain recombines TRBV6-5 with TRBJ1-4, with a possible D match to TRBD1 (6 bases). Germline assignment: CDR1 MNHEY and CDR2 SVGAGI. The CDR3 runs 15 residues. V was cut by 0 bases and J by 7 bases, with 12 bases left in between. In DNA form, the CDR3 reads TGTGCCAGCAGTTACTCTGCAGGGGAGGGTGAAAAACTGTTTTTT. It encodes CASSYSAGEGEKLFF.

This clonotype has at least ten counts. The chain is built from TRBV7-2 and TRBJ2-1, with 9 bases fitting TRBD2. Germline-derived CDR1 and CDR2 are SGHTA and FQGNSA. CDR3 length: 15 residues. The junction had 10 bases not matched to a gene; V was cut back by 3 bases and J by 10 bases. The CDR3: CASSFLWAGGNEQFF. CDR3 in DNA: TGTGCCAGCAGCTTCCTCTGGGCGGGGGGGAACGAGCAGTTCTTC.

At least ten counts were recorded for this clonotype. The chain employs TRBV12-3 or TRBV12-4 and TRBJ1-1; D unresolved. The ends were cut back, 5 bases at V and 1 base at J, with 8 bases in the middle. There are 13 residues in the CDR3. CDR3 protein: CASSRERNTEAFF. The CDR3, as DNA: TGTGCCAGCAGTCGAGAAAGGAACACTGAAGCTTTCTTT.

This clonotype was counted a few times. The chain couples TRBV12-3 or TRBV12-4 to TRBJ1-1, with TRBD1 matching 8 bases. Germline trimming cut 5 bases from V and 1 base from J; bases unmatched to any gene: 3. The CDR3 runs 14 residues. DNA of the CDR3: TGTGCCAGCAGTGGGACAGGAGGGAACACTGAAGCTTTCTTT. Translating it yields CASSGTGGNTEAFF.

This clonotype was recorded at least ten times. J is TRBJ1-5 and V is TRBV7-6, with 9 bases that match TRBD1. With 5 bases clipped from V and 0 bases from J, the junction kept 2 bases outside the gene matches. Looked up from germline, CDR1 is SGHVS and CDR2 is FNYEAQ. This CDR3 is 15 amino acids long. The CDR3 sequence is CASSRTGDSNQPQHF. CDR3 DNA sequence: TGTGCCAGCAGCAGGACAGGGGATAGCAATCAGCCCCAGCATTTT. The full variable domain, rest sourced from reference TRBV7-6 and TRBJ1-5, is GAGVSQSPRYKVTKRGQDVALRCDPISGHVSLYWYRQALGQGPEFLTYFNYEAQQDKSGLPNDRFSAERPEGSISTLTIQRTEQRDSAMYRCASSRTGDSNQPQHFGDGTRLSIL.